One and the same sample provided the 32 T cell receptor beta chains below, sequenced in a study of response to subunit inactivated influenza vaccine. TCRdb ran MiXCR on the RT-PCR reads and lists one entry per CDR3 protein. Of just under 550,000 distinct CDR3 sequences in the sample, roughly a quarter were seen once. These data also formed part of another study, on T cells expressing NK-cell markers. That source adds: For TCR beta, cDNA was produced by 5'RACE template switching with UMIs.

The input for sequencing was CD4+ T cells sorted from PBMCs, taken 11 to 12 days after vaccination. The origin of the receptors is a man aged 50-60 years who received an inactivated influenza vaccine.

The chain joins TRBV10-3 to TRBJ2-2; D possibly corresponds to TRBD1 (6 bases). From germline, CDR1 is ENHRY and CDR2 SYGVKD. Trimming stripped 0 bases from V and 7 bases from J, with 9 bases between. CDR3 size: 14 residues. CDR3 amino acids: CAISESRDNGELFF. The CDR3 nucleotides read TGTGCCATCAGTGAGTCAAGGGACAACGGGGAGCTGTTTTTT.

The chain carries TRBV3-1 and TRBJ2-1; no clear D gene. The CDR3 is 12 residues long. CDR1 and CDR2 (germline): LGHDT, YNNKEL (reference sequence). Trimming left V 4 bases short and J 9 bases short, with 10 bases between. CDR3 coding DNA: TGTGCCAGCAGCCCGCTAGAGCCTGAGCAGTTCTTC. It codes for CASSPLEPEQFF.

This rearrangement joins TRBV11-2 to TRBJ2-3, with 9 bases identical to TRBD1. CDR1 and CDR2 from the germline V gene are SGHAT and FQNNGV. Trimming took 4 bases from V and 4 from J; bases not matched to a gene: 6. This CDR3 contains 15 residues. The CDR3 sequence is CASSSGTGRSDTQYF. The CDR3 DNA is TGTGCCAGCAGCTCCGGGACAGGGAGGTCAGATACGCAGTATTTT.

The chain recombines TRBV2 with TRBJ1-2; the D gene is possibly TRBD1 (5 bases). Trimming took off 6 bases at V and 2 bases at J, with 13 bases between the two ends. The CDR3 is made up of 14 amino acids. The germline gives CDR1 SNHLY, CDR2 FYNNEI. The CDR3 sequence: CASRPGRGNYGYTF. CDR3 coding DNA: TGTGCCAGCAGACCGGGGAGGGGAAACTATGGCTACACCTTC.

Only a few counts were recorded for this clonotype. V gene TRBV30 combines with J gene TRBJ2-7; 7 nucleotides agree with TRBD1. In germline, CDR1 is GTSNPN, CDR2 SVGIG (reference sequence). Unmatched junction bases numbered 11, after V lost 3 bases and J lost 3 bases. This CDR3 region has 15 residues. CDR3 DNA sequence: TGTGCCTGGAGCGCCGGGCAGGGGGTAGTCTACGAGCAGTACTTC. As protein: CAWSAGQGVVYEQYF. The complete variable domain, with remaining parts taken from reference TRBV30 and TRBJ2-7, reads SQTIHQWPATLVQPVGSPLSLECTVEGTSNPNLYWYRQAAGRGLQLLFYSVGIGQISSEVPQNLSASRPQDRQFILSSKKLLLSDSGFYLCAWSAGQGVVYEQYFGPGTRLTVT.

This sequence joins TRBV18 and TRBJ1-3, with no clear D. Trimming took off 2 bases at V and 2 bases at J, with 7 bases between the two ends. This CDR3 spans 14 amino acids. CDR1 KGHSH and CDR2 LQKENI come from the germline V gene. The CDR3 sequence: CASSPERPGNTIYF. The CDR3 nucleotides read TGTGCCAGCTCACCAGAACGTCCTGGAAACACCATATATTTT.

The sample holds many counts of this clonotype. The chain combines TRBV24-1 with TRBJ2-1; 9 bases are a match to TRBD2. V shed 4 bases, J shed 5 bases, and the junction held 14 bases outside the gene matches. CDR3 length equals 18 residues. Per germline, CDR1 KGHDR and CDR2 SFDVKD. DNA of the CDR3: TGTGCCACCAGTGACGCCCTCGAGGCGGGGGGGGGCCACAATGAGCAGTTCTTC. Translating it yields CATSDALEAGGGHNEQFF.

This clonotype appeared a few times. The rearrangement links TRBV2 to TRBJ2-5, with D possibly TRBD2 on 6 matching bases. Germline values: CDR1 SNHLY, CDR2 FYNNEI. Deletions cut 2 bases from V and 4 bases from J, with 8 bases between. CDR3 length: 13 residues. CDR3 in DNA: TGTGCCAGCAGTGAACGGCGGGGAGAGACCCAGTACTTC. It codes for CASSERRGETQYF. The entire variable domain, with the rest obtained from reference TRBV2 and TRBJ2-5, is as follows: EPEVTQTPSHQVTQMGQEVILRCVPISNHLYFYWYRQILGQKVEFLVSFYNNEISEKSEIFDDQFSVERPDGSNFTLKIRSTKLEDSAMYFCASSERRGETQYFGPGTRLLVL.

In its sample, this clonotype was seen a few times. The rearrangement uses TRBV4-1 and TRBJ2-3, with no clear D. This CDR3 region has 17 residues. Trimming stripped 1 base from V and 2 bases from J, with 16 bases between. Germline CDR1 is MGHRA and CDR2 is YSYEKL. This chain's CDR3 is CASSQVPGLLDTDTQYF. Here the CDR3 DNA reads TGCGCCAGCAGCCAAGTCCCCGGCCTGCTAGACACAGATACGCAGTATTTT.

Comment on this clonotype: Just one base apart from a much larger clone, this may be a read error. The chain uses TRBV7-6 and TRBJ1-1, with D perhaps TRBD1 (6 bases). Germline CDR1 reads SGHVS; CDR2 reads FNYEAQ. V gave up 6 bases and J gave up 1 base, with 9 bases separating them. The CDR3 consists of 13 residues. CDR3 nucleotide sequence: TGTGCCAGCAGATCACAGGGGAACACTGAAGCTTTCTTT. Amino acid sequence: CASRSQGNTEAFF.

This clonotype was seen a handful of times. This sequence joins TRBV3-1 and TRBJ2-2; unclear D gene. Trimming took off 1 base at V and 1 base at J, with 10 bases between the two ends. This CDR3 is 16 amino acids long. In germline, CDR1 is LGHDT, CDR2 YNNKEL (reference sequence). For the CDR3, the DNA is TGTGCCAGCAGCCAAGTTGTAGGGTGGAACACCGGGGAGCTGTTTTTT. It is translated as CASSQVVGWNTGELFF.

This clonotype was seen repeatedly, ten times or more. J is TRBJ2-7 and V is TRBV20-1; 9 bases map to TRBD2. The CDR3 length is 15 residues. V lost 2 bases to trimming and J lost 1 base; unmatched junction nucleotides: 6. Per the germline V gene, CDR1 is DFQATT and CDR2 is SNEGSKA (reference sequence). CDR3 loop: CSARPTSGRSYEQYF. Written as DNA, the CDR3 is TGCAGTGCTAGACCGACTAGCGGAAGGTCCTACGAGCAGTACTTC.

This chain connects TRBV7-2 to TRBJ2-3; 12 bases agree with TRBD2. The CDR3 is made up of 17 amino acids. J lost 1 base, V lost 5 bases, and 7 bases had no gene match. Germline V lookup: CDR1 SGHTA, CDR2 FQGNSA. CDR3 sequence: CASSPGLAGIRTDTQYF. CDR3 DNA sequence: TGTGCCAGCAGCCCCGGACTAGCGGGGATCCGCACAGATACGCAGTATTTT.

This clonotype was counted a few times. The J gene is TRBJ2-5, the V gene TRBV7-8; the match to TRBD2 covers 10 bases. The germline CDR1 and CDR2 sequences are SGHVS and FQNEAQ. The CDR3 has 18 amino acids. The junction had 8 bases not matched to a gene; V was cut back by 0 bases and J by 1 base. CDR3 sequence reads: CASSLAWASGGGQETQYF. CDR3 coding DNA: TGTGCCAGCAGCTTAGCGTGGGCTAGCGGGGGAGGCCAAGAGACCCAGTACTTC.

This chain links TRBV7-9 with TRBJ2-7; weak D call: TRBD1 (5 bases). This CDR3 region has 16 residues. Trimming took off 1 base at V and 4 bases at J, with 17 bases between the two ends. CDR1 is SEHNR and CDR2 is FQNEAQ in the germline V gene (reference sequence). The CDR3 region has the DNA TGTGCCAGCAGCTTAGGGTTTGCCGAGACAGATTACGAGCAGTACTTC. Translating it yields CASSLGFAETDYEQYF.

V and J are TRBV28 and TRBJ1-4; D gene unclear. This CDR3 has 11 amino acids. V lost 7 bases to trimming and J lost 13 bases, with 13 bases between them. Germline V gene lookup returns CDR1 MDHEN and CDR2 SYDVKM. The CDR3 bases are TGTGCCAGCACCTCCTATCGGTTACTGTTTTTT. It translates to CASTSYRLLFF.

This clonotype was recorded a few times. The CDR3 sequence is CASSQDGRGAVGELFF. Written as DNA, the CDR3 is TGTGCCAGCAGCCAAGATGGCAGGGGGGCCGTCGGGGAGCTGTTTTTT. The chain joins TRBV4-2 to TRBJ2-2, with D perhaps matching TRBD1 (7 bases). The CDR3 extends over 16 amino acids. The germline V gene encodes CDR1 LGHNA and CDR2 YNFKEQ. V lost 0 bases, J lost 7 bases, and 15 bases lay in between.

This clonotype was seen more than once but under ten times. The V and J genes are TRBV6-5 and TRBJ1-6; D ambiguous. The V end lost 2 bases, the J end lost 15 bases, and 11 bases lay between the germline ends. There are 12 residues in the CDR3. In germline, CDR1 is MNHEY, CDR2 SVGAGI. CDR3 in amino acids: CASSYGGRRLHF. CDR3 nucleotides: TGTGCCAGCAGTTACGGCGGCCGCCGCCTCCACTTT.

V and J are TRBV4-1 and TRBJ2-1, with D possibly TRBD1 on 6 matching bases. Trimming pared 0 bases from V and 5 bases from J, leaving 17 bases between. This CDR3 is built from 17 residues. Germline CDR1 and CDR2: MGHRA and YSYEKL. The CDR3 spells CASSQDPGSRGNNEQFF. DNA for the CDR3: TGCGCCAGCAGCCAAGACCCTGGGTCCAGGGGTAACAATGAGCAGTTCTTC.

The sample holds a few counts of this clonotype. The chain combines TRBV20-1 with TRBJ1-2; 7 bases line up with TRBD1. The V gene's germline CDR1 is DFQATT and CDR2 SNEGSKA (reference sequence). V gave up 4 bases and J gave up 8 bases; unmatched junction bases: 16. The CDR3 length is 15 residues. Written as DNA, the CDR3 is TGCAGTGCTATAGACAGGGCCAGGCTTCTTTACGGCTACACCTTC. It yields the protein CSAIDRARLLYGYTF.

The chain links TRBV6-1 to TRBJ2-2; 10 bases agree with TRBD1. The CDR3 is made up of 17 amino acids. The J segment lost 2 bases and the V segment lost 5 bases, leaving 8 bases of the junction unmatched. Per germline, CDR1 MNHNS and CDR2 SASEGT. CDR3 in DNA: TGTGCCAGCAGTCGTGACAGGGGGCATGGTAACACCGGGGAGCTGTTTTTT. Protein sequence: CASSRDRGHGNTGELFF.

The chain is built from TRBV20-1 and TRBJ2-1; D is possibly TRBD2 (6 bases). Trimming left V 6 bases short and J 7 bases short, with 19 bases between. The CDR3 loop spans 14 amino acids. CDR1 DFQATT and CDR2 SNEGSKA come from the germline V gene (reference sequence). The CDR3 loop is CSAPFVGGWNEQFF. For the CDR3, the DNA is TGCAGTGCCCCTTTTGTGGGGGGTTGGAATGAGCAGTTCTTC.

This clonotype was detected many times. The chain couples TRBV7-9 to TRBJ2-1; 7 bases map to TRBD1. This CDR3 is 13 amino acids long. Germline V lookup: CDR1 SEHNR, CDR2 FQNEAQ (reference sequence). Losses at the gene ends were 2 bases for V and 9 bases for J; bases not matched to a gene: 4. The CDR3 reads CASSLRGPIEQFF. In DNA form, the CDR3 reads TGTGCCAGCAGCTTAAGGGGGCCGATTGAGCAGTTCTTC.

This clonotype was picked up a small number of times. CDR3 DNA sequence: TGCAGTGCTAGAGATGGAGACATTAATTCACCCCTCCACTTT. Translated, it gives CSARDGDINSPLHF. V and J are TRBV20-1 and TRBJ1-6; D not resolved. Trimming pared 0 bases from V and 6 bases from J, leaving 9 bases between. Germline V gene sequence: CDR1 DFQATT, CDR2 SNEGSKA (reference sequence). The CDR3 runs 14 residues.

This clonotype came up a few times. The CDR3 region is CASSYRRGTNEKLFF. CDR3 DNA sequence: TGTGCCAGCAGTTACCGCCGGGGGACTAATGAAAAACTGTTTTTT. J is TRBJ1-4 and V is TRBV6-5; perhaps TRBD1 as D (5 bases). The CDR3 has 15 amino acids. Germline lookup yields CDR1 MNHEY and CDR2 SVGAGI. V was shortened by 2 bases and J by 2 bases, with 9 bases between the two germline ends.

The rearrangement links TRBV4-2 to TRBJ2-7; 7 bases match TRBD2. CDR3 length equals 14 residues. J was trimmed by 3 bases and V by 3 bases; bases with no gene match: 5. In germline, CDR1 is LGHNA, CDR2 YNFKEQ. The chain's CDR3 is CASSQTGGVYEQYF. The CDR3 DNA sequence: TGTGCCAGCAGCCAGACGGGGGGAGTCTACGAGCAGTACTTC.

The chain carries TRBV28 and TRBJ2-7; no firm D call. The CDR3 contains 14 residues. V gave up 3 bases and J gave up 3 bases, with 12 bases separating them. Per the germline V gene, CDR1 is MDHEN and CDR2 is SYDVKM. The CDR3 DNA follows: TGTGCCAGCAGTTTGTTTCTCGGAAACTACGAGCAGTACTTC. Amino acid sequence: CASSLFLGNYEQYF.

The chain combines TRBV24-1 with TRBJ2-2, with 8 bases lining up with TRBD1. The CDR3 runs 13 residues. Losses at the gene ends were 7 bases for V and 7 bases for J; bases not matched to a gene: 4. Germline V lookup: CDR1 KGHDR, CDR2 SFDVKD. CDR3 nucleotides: TGTGCCACCAGCCGCACAGGGGGCGGGGAGCTGTTTTTT. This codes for CATSRTGGGELFF.

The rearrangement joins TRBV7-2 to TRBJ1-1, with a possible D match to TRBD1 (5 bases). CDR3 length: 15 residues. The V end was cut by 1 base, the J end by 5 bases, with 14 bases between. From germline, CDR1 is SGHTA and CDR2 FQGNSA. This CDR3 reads CASSLVGRVRTEAFF. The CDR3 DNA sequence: TGTGCCAGCAGCTTAGTGGGCAGGGTAAGGACTGAAGCTTTCTTT.

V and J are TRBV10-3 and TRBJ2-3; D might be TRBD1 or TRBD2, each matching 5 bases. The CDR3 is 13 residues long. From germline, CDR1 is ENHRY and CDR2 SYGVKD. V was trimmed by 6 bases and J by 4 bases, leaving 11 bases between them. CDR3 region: CAIRPGTSDTQYF. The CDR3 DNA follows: TGTGCCATCAGGCCCGGGACCTCAGATACGCAGTATTTT.

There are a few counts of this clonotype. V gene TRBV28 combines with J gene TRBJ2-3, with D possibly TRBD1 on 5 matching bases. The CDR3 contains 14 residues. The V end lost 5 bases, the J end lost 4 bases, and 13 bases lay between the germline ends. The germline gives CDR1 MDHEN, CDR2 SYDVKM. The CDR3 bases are TGTGCCAGCAGTCTGCGGTGGGGCGCAGATACGCAGTATTTT. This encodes CASSLRWGADTQYF.

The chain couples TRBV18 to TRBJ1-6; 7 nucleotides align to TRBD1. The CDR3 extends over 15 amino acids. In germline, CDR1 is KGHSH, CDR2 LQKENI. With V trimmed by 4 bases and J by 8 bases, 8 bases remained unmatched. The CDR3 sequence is CASSQAGGRDSPLHF. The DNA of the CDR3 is TGTGCCAGCTCACAAGCAGGGGGAAGGGATTCACCCCTCCACTTT.